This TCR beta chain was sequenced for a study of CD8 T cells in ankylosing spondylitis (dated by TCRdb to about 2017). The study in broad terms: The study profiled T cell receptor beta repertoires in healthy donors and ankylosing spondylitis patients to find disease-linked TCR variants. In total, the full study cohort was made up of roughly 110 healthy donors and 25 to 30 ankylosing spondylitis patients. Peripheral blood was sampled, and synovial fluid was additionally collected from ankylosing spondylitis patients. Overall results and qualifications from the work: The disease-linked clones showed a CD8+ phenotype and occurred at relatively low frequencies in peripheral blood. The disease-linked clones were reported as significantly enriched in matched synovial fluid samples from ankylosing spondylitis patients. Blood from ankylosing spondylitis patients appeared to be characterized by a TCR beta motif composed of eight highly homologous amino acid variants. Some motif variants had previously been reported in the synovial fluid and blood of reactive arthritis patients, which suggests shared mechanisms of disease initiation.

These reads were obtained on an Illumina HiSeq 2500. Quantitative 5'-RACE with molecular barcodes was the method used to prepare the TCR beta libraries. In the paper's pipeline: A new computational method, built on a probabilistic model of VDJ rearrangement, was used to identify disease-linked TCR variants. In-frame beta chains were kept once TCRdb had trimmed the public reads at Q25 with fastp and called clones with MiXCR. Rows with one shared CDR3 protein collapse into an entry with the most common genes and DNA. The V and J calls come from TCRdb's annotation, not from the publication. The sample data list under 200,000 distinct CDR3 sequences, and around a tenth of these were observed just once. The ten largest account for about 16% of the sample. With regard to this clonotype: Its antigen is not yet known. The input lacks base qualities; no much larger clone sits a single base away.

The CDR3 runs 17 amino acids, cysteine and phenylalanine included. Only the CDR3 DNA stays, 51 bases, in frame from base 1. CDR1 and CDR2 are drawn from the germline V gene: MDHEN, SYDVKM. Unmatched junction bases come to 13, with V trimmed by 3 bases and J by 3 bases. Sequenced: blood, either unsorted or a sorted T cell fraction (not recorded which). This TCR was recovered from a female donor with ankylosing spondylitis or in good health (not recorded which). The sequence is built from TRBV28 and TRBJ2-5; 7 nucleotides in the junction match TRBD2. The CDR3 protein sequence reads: CASSLQLGALAEETQYF. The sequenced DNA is TGTGCCAGCAGTTTGCAGTTGGGTGCGCTAGCGGAAGAGACCCAGTACTTC.